This is a list of T cell receptor beta chains from one sample in a study of cytotoxic CD8 clonotypes in ibrutinib-treated CLL. Produced via immunoSEQ multiplex PCR; TCRdb's table is partial and in-frame only. The table includes about 200,000 clones, 75% to 80% detected once. The specimen comprised PBMCs, sampled after 12 months of ibrutinib treatment. The receptors here all came from a human donor with chronic lymphocytic leukemia. Each CDR3 is given with its conserved first and last residue. The D gene is left open where the match is weak. A clone size is listed for some rows: how often the clone was seen (once, few, many), or a class if it is expanded.

V gene: TRBV7-9; clone size: -; D gene: -; J gene: TRBJ2-5; CDR3 DNA: TGTGCCAGCAGCGCACCCTCTCTAGCGGAGACCCAGTACTTC; CDR3 protein: CASSAPSLAETQYF
V gene: TRBV27; clone size: -; D gene: -; J gene: TRBJ2-2; CDR3 DNA: TGTGCCAGCAGTTTAATCGGGACGGTGAACACCGGGGAGCTGTTTTTT; CDR3 protein: CASSLIGTVNTGELFF
V gene: TRBV19; clone size: -; D gene: TRBD2; J gene: TRBJ2-1; CDR3 DNA: TGTGCCAGTAGTATGTTGGCTAGCGGGAGTCGTGAGCAGTTCTTC; CDR3 protein: CASSMLASGSREQFF
V gene: TRBV18; clone size: -; D gene: -; J gene: TRBJ2-1; CDR3 DNA: TGTGCCAGCTCACCATCAAGCGGGCGCTCCTACAATGAGCAGTTCTTC; CDR3 protein: CASSPSSGRSYNEQFF
V gene: TRBV6-5; clone size: -; D gene: TRBD1; J gene: TRBJ1-1; CDR3 DNA: TGTGCCAGCAGTAGCGGGGACAGGGGGTACACTGAAGCTTTCTTT; CDR3 protein: CASSSGDRGYTEAFF
V gene: TRBV7-9; clone size: -; D gene: -; J gene: TRBJ1-4; CDR3 DNA: TGTGCCAGCAGCTTAATTCTTCAGTCGTTTAATGAAAAACTGTTTTTT; CDR3 protein: CASSLILQSFNEKLFF
V gene: TRBV5-1; clone size: -; D gene: TRBD2; J gene: TRBJ2-7; CDR3 DNA: TGCGCCAGCAGCTTGGCCCCGGGACTAGCGGGGAGCTCCTACGAGCAGTACTTC; CDR3 protein: CASSLAPGLAGSSYEQYF
V gene: TRBV11-2; clone size: once; D gene: -; J gene: TRBJ1-2; CDR3 DNA: TGTGCCAGCAGCTTAGATCTTACGGGGACACCCTATGGCTACACCTTC; CDR3 protein: CASSLDLTGTPYGYTF
V gene: TRBV6-1; clone size: -; D gene: TRBD1; J gene: TRBJ1-5; CDR3 DNA: TGTGCCAGCATGGGTTGGACAGGGGTGGAACAGCCCCAGCATTTT; CDR3 protein: CASMGWTGVEQPQHF
V gene: TRBV30; clone size: -; D gene: -; J gene: TRBJ1-1; CDR3 DNA: TGTGCCTGGAGTGTGGCAGCTGCTTACACTGAAGCTTTCTTT; CDR3 protein: CAWSVAAAYTEAFF
V gene: TRBV2; clone size: once; D gene: -; J gene: TRBJ2-7; CDR3 DNA: TGTGCCAGCAGCTCTAAGACCTATCAGCCGGGCGAGCAGTACTTC; CDR3 protein: CASSSKTYQPGEQYF
V gene: TRBV19; clone size: -; D gene: TRBD1; J gene: TRBJ2-2; CDR3 DNA: TGTGCCACCACCACAGGGGCAGGGTTGACGCCTAACCTTTTGGACGGGGAGCTGTTTTTT; CDR3 protein: CATTTGAGLTPNLLDGELFF
V gene: TRBV11-2; clone size: -; D gene: -; J gene: TRBJ2-3; CDR3 DNA: TGTGCCAGCAGCTTAGATATTGCGGGGGCACTAGATACGCAGTATTTT; CDR3 protein: CASSLDIAGALDTQYF
V gene: TRBV5-4; clone size: medium-sized; D gene: -; J gene: TRBJ1-1; CDR3 DNA: TGTGCCAGCACCGAGCCGGGGGTGACTGAAGCTTTCTTT; CDR3 protein: CASTEPGVTEAFF
V gene: TRBV25-1; clone size: -; D gene: TRBD2; J gene: TRBJ2-5; CDR3 DNA: TGTGCCAGCAGTGGGGGGGGGACCCAGTACTTC; CDR3 protein: CASSGGGTQYF
V gene: TRBV25-1; clone size: -; D gene: -; J gene: TRBJ2-7; CDR3 DNA: TGTGCCAGCAGTGAATACTACGAGCAGTACTTC; CDR3 protein: CASSEYYEQYF
V gene: TRBV29-1; clone size: -; D gene: TRBD1; J gene: TRBJ2-3; CDR3 DNA: TGCAGCGTGGACAGGGGTGTAGCAGATACGCAGTATTTT; CDR3 protein: CSVDRGVADTQYF
V gene: TRBV2; clone size: once; D gene: TRBD2; J gene: TRBJ2-7; CDR3 DNA: TGTGCCAGCAGTTCCGTGCCGGGGGGCTACGAGCAGTACTTC; CDR3 protein: CASSSVPGGYEQYF
V gene: TRBV25-1; clone size: -; D gene: -; J gene: TRBJ2-7; CDR3 DNA: TGTGCCAGCAGTGAGGACGAGCAGTACTTC; CDR3 protein: CASSEDEQYF
V gene: TRBV5-1; clone size: -; D gene: TRBD2; J gene: TRBJ2-2; CDR3 DNA: TGCGCCAGCAGCTTGGCCCCGGGGGGGGCCGGCGGGGAGCTGTTTTTT; CDR3 protein: CASSLAPGGAGGELFF
V gene: TRBV19; clone size: -; D gene: -; J gene: TRBJ1-5; CDR3 DNA: TGTGCCAGTAGTATAGCCCTCGGGTTGGTGCAGCCCCAGCATTTT; CDR3 protein: CASSIALGLVQPQHF
V gene: TRBV5-1; clone size: -; D gene: TRBD1; J gene: TRBJ2-1; CDR3 DNA: TGCGCCAGCAGCCCCTCGACAGGGGGAGCTTACAATGAGCAGTTCTTC; CDR3 protein: CASSPSTGGAYNEQFF